This TCR beta chain was sequenced during a study of T cell responses to AZD1222 COVID-19 vaccine. Study-wide points: CD4 TCRs covered the whole spike, strongest at regions 160-218 and 743-854. It was only a handful of AZD1222 recipients who were seropositive at baseline. In all cases, repertoires were sampled only after the peak T cell response.

Concerning this clone itself: Its antigen is still unknown.

Deletions cut 10 bases from V and 6 bases from J, with 14 bases between. This CDR3 comprises 12 residues. Germline loops: CDR1 MNHEY, CDR2 SVGAGI. Measured with immunoSEQ multiplex PCR; TCRdb has only the in-frame clones, and not every one. The data hold fewer than 200,000 clones, with around 89% observed a single time. The study pooled second doses at about 4 or about 12 weeks. The chain carries TRBV6-5 and TRBJ2-3; D gene unclear. This TCR was recovered from an adult who received the AZD1222 COVID-19 vaccine. This specimen consisted of peripheral blood, obtained 28 days after the second AZD1222 dose. CDR3 residues: CATSETLDTQYF. The DNA of the CDR3 is TGTGCCACCTCGGAGACGTTGGATACGCAGTATTTT.